The 32 T cell receptor beta chains listed next were all sequenced from one sample in a study of T cell changes during pregnancy in multiple sclerosis. Profiled with immunoSEQ multiplex PCR; TCRdb holds only in-frame clones, not every one. The sample consists of 15,000 to 25,000 clones, 75% to 90% of them appearing once. The sequenced sample was CD8+ T cells from peripheral blood mononuclear cells, obtained after pregnancy. The receptors shown here come from a female donor in good health, enrolled as a control in a pregnancy study.

The chain recombines TRBV7-6 with TRBJ2-7, with 8 bases fitting TRBD1. The V segment lost 5 bases and the J segment 3 bases; nucleotides outside the gene matches: 3. This CDR3 is 13 amino acids long. Germline CDR1 and CDR2: SGHVS and FNYEAQ. The CDR3 spells CASSLGTGYEQYF. The CDR3 bases are TGTGCCAGCAGCCTCGGGACAGGCTACGAGCAGTACTTC.

The chain couples TRBV5-5 to TRBJ1-5; 7 bases fit TRBD1. V dropped 4 bases and J dropped 0; count of bases not matched to a gene: 4. CDR3 size: 15 residues. Per the germline V gene, CDR1 is SGHKS and CDR2 is YYEKEE (reference sequence). CDR3 DNA sequence: TGTGCCAGCAGCCCGGGACAGAATAGCAATCAGCCCCAGCATTTT. Its translation is CASSPGQNSNQPQHF. Drawing the rest from reference TRBV5-5 and TRBJ1-5, the complete variable domain is DAGVTQSPTHLIKTRGQQVTLRCSPISGHKSVSWYQQVLGQGPQFIFQYYEKEERGRGNFPDRFSARQFPNYSSELNVNALLLGDSALYLCASSPGQNSNQPQHFGDGTRLSIL.

J is TRBJ2-1 and V is TRBV7-8, with 12 bases fitting TRBD2. Trimming cost V 5 bases and J 9 bases; bases outside gene matches: 8. CDR3 length equals 15 residues. Germline loops: CDR1 SGHVS, CDR2 FQNEAQ. This CDR3 reads CASSTRTSGIGEQFF. The CDR3, as DNA: TGTGCCAGCAGCACGCGGACTAGCGGGATAGGTGAGCAGTTCTTC.

The chain has TRBV27 and TRBJ1-1; 7 nucleotides line up with TRBD1. The CDR3 runs 15 residues. CDR1 and CDR2 (germline): MNHEY, SMNVEV (reference sequence). The V and J ends lost 5 bases and 0 bases, in that order; junction bases with no gene match: 6. The CDR3 DNA sequence: TGTGCCAGCAGTCCTCGAACAGGGGTGAACACTGAAGCTTTCTTT. Translation gives CASSPRTGVNTEAFF.

CDR3 nucleotide sequence: TGTGCCAGCAGCTTGGACAGGGGATTTCTTTACGAAAAACTGTTTTTT. It is translated as CASSLDRGFLYEKLFF. The chain combines TRBV11-2 with TRBJ1-4; 9 nucleotides align to TRBD1. V gave up 3 bases and J gave up 8 bases; unmatched junction bases: 10. The CDR3 sequence is 16 residues long. From germline, CDR1 is SGHAT and CDR2 FQNNGV.

In its sample, this clone was seen a few times. This rearrangement joins TRBV19 to TRBJ1-2, with a tentative D call TRBD1 (6 bases). V lost 5 bases, J lost 7 bases, and 17 bases lay in between. CDR3 length: 14 residues. CDR1 is LNHDA, CDR2 SQIVND, per germline (reference sequence). This CDR3 reads CASSPMGGARGYTF. The CDR3 nucleotides are TGTGCCAGTAGTCCCATGGGGGGGGCGCGTGGCTACACCTTC.

The CDR3 coding sequence is TGCGCCAGCAGCTTGGTTCTAGCGGGGGGCGGAGATACGCAGTATTTT. Protein sequence: CASSLVLAGGGDTQYF. This chain connects TRBV5-1 to TRBJ2-3; 11 positions match TRBD2. The trim removed 0 bases at V and 5 bases at J, leaving 5 bases unmatched. This CDR3 is 16 amino acids long. CDR1 and CDR2 (germline): SGHRS, YFSETQ.

This sequence joins TRBV27 and TRBJ2-7; a weak D match, TRBD2 (6 bases). Germline values: CDR1 MNHEY, CDR2 SMNVEV (reference sequence). The germline V and J ends were trimmed by 0 bases and 1 base, with 13 bases remaining between them. The CDR3 is 16 amino acids. The CDR3, as DNA: TGTGCCAGCAGTTTATCGGAGGGTAGCCTATCCTACGAGCAGTACTTC. Translating it yields CASSLSEGSLSYEQYF.

In its sample, this clone ranks as medium-sized. This chain connects TRBV2 to TRBJ2-1, with D maybe TRBD1 (6 bases). V shed 3 bases and J shed 1 base, with 10 bases lying between them. The germline V gene encodes CDR1 SNHLY and CDR2 FYNNEI. The CDR3 extends over 15 amino acids. The CDR3, as DNA: TGTGCCAGCAGTGACTGGGGGCCTTCCTACAATGAGCAGTTCTTC. Amino acids: CASSDWGPSYNEQFF.

The chain combines TRBV11-2 with TRBJ2-3; possible D gene TRBD2, 6 bases. V was cut by 4 bases and J by 2 bases, with 13 bases left in between. The CDR3 is made up of 15 amino acids. CDR1 and CDR2 (germline): SGHAT, FQNNGV. The CDR3 is CASSSGLTNTDTQYF. The CDR3 nucleotides are TGTGCCAGCAGCTCCGGACTAACCAACACAGATACGCAGTATTTT. Full variable domain (rest looked up from reference TRBV11-2 and TRBJ2-3): EAGVAQSPRYKIIEKRQSVAFWCNPISGHATLYWYQQILGQGPKLLIQFQNNGVVDDSQLPKDRFSAERLKGVDSTLKIQPAKLEDSAVYLCASSSGLTNTDTQYFGPGTRLTVL.

The rearrangement uses TRBV27 and TRBJ1-2; 9 bases map to TRBD1. V was pared by 6 bases and J by 4 bases, with 6 bases of the junction left unmatched. This CDR3 has 14 residues. CDR1 is MNHEY, CDR2 SMNVEV, per germline (reference sequence). The CDR3 DNA sequence: TGTGCCAGCAGCTTTGGGACAGGGACCTATGGCTACACCTTC. Protein sequence: CASSFGTGTYGYTF.

The rearrangement links TRBV9 to TRBJ2-7; a possible D gene is TRBD1 (5 bases). The CDR3 sequence is 15 residues long. The V and J ends lost 0 bases and 5 bases respectively, with 15 bases between them. CDR1 and CDR2 from the germline V gene are SGDLS and YYNGEE. The CDR3 nucleotides are TGTGCCAGCAGCGTAGGGACAAATCCCCTCCACGAGCAGTACTTC. As protein: CASSVGTNPLHEQYF.

The CDR3 loop is CASSNPGVGQSGTEAFF. In DNA, the CDR3 is TGTGCCAGTAGTAACCCAGGCGTCGGACAGTCAGGAACTGAAGCTTTCTTT. The chain combines TRBV19 with TRBJ1-1, with a weak D call TRBD1 (6 bases). V was trimmed by 4 bases and J by 5 bases, leaving 23 bases between them. Germline V lookup: CDR1 LNHDA, CDR2 SQIVND (reference sequence). The CDR3 runs to 17 residues. The full variable domain, completed using reference TRBV19 and TRBJ1-1, is DGGITQSPKYLFRKEGQNVTLSCEQNLNHDAMYWYRQDPGQGLRLIYYSQIVNDFQKGDIAEGYSVSREKKESFPLTVTSAQKNPTAFYLCASSNPGVGQSGTEAFFGQGTRLTVV.

J is TRBJ2-2 and V is TRBV6-4, with D unclear. The CDR3 totals 15 residues. Trimming left V 3 bases short and J 4 bases short, with 12 bases between. Germline CDR1 reads MRHNA; CDR2 reads SNTAGT. The CDR3 loop reads CASSEIAELTGELFF. DNA of the CDR3: TGTGCCAGCAGTGAGATTGCGGAGCTCACCGGGGAGCTGTTTTTT.

This clone is classed as medium-sized. V is TRBV4-1 and J is TRBJ1-3; a possible D gene is TRBD1 (5 bases). This CDR3 has 13 amino acids. V lost 3 bases and J lost 4, with 7 bases in between. Germline V lookup: CDR1 MGHRA, CDR2 YSYEKL. The DNA for the CDR3 is TGCGCCAGCAGCCAGTCAGGGGGAAACACCATATATTTT. Protein product: CASSQSGGNTIYF.

This rearrangement joins TRBV19 to TRBJ2-5; TRBD1 aligns across 12 bases. From germline, CDR1 is LNHDA and CDR2 SQIVND (reference sequence). The J segment lost 6 bases and the V segment lost 3 bases, leaving 2 bases of the junction unmatched. The CDR3 length is 14 residues. The CDR3: CASSMGTGGQTQYF. In DNA, the CDR3 is TGTGCCAGTAGTATGGGGACAGGGGGCCAGACCCAGTACTTC.

The chain uses TRBV27 and TRBJ2-7, with 7 bases fitting TRBD2. The CDR3 length is 12 residues. V shed 6 bases and J 6 bases; nucleotides not matched to a gene: 5. The germline V gene has CDR1 MNHEY and CDR2 SMNVEV (reference sequence). The CDR3 DNA is TGTGCCAGCAGCCCAGGGAGGGGCGAGCAGTACTTC. This translates into CASSPGRGEQYF.

This chain uses TRBV27 with TRBJ2-7; no reliable D call. V was trimmed by 6 bases and J by 0 bases, leaving 15 bases between them. The germline CDR1 and CDR2 sequences are MNHEY and SMNVEV (reference sequence). The CDR3 is 15 amino acids. The CDR3 nucleotides are TGTGCCAGCAGAGAAAGAGGAACCACCTCCTACGAGCAGTACTTC. It codes for CASRERGTTSYEQYF.

The rearrangement joins TRBV11-2 to TRBJ2-7; no clear D gene. Germline V gene sequence: CDR1 SGHAT, CDR2 FQNNGV. The CDR3 extends over 12 amino acids. V was trimmed by 5 bases and J by 6 bases, leaving 11 bases between them. As DNA, the CDR3 is TGTGCCAGCAGCCCCCCCTTAGCCGAGCAGTACTTC. Protein product: CASSPPLAEQYF. Based on the CDR3 plus reference TRBV11-2 and TRBJ2-7, the full variable domain is EAGVAQSPRYKIIEKRQSVAFWCNPISGHATLYWYQQILGQGPKLLIQFQNNGVVDDSQLPKDRFSAERLKGVDSTLKIQPAKLEDSAVYLCASSPPLAEQYFGPGTRLTVT.

The chain joins TRBV29-1 to TRBJ1-1; D is unresolved. CDR3 length: 12 residues. Trimming removed 7 bases from V and 1 base from J, with 10 bases in between. Germline V gene sequence: CDR1 SQVTM, CDR2 ANQGSEA. CDR3 nucleotide sequence: TGCAGCGCTGTTCACGGGAACACTGAAGCTTTCTTT. Encoded protein: CSAVHGNTEAFF. The full variable domain, its missing parts supplied by reference TRBV29-1 and TRBJ1-1, is SAVISQKPSRDICQRGTSLTIQCQVDSQVTMMFWYRQQPGQSLTLIATANQGSEATYESGFVIDKFPISRPNLTFSTLTVSNMSPEDSSIYLCSAVHGNTEAFFGQGTRLTVV.

This clone appeared a single time. Written as DNA, the CDR3 is TGTGCCAGCAGCTTCTTAGCGGGAGGGTCCTCCTACGAGCAGTACTTC. This sequence encodes CASSFLAGGSSYEQYF. V usage is TRBV7-9 and J usage is TRBJ2-7; 11 positions match TRBD2. V was pared by 3 bases and J by 0 bases, with 4 bases of the junction left unmatched. The CDR3 extends over 16 amino acids. Germline CDR1 and CDR2: SEHNR and FQNEAQ (reference sequence).

The rearrangement links TRBV2 to TRBJ1-2, with D hard to call. V lost 2 bases, J lost 4 bases, and 5 bases lay in between. The CDR3 contains 12 residues. CDR1 is SNHLY, CDR2 FYNNEI, per germline. CDR3 in amino acids: CASSESIYGYTF. DNA of the CDR3: TGTGCCAGCAGTGAATCTATCTATGGCTACACCTTC.

This clone appeared once. This chain uses TRBV6-5 with TRBJ2-7, with D perhaps TRBD2 (5 bases). Trimming shortened V by 0 bases and J by 3 bases, and 6 bases separated the two germline ends. This CDR3 has 13 amino acids. CDR1 and CDR2 (germline): MNHEY, SVGAGI. DNA of the CDR3: TGTGCCAGCAGTTACTCTGCGGGCTACGAGCAGTACTTC. Translated: CASSYSAGYEQYF.

This sequence joins TRBV2 and TRBJ2-2; the D gene is possibly TRBD1 (5 bases). This CDR3 contains 15 residues. Germline V gene data show CDR1 as SNHLY and CDR2 as FYNNEI. Trimming stripped 4 bases from V and 9 bases from J, with 18 bases between. The CDR3 spells CASSADRYELRELFF. The CDR3 DNA follows: TGTGCCAGCAGTGCCGACAGATACGAACTACGGGAGCTGTTTTTT.

This chain joins TRBV4-3 and TRBJ2-2; 8 bases are shared with TRBD1. CDR1 is LGHNA and CDR2 is YSLEER in the germline V gene. The CDR3 is 16 residues long. The V segment lost 1 base and the J segment 0 bases; nucleotides outside the gene matches: 1. CDR3 sequence: CASSQAGQANTGELFF. CDR3 DNA sequence: TGCGCCAGCAGCCAAGCGGGACAGGCGAACACCGGGGAGCTGTTTTTT.

The V call is TRBV25-1, the J call TRBJ2-1; TRBD1 matches 7 bases. CDR3 length equals 13 residues. Unmatched junction bases numbered 0, after V lost 4 bases and J lost 3 bases. Germline lookup yields CDR1 MGHDK and CDR2 SYGVNS. CDR3 DNA sequence: TGTGCCAGCAGTGCAGGGGGCTACAATGAGCAGTTCTTC. Encoded protein: CASSAGGYNEQFF.

V usage is TRBV4-1 and J usage is TRBJ1-2, with D possibly TRBD1 on 6 matching bases. V shed 1 base and J shed 6 bases, with 9 bases lying between them. Looked up from germline, CDR1 is MGHRA and CDR2 is YSYEKL. This CDR3 contains 13 residues. The CDR3 sequence is CASSQGAGDGYTF. The CDR3 DNA follows: TGCGCCAGCAGCCAAGGGGCAGGGGATGGCTACACCTTC.

This chain links TRBV7-8 with TRBJ2-7, with 13 positions matching TRBD2. Per germline, CDR1 SGHVS and CDR2 FQNEAQ. The CDR3 has 15 amino acids. V lost 2 bases and J lost 9; bases outside the gene matches: 7. The CDR3 sequence is CASSLPLAGGPRQYF. The CDR3 coding sequence is TGTGCCAGCAGCTTACCACTAGCGGGAGGGCCACGGCAGTACTTC.

The V call is TRBV27, the J call TRBJ1-1; D not resolved. The CDR3 has 16 amino acids. Germline CDR1 and CDR2: MNHEY and SMNVEV (reference sequence). V lost 2 bases, J lost 4 bases, and 17 bases lay in between. Here the CDR3 DNA reads TGTGCCAGCAGTTTAACCGGACGGGGAGGTGGCACTGAAGCTTTCTTT. Translated, it gives CASSLTGRGGGTEAFF.

The rearrangement uses TRBV11-2 and TRBJ2-1; 8 bases align to TRBD2. This CDR3 comprises 17 residues. Per germline, CDR1 SGHAT and CDR2 FQNNGV. V trimming: 7 bases; J trimming: 6 bases; junction bases outside the gene matches: 17. The DNA of the CDR3 is TGTGCCAGCACTGCTTTCCTAGCGGGCTCACCCCCCAATGAGCAGTTCTTC. It codes for CASTAFLAGSPPNEQFF.

In its sample, this clone was seen a few times. The chain links TRBV4-3 to TRBJ2-3, with D maybe TRBD1 (6 bases). The V and J ends lost 0 bases and 0 bases respectively, with 10 bases between them. The CDR3 is 16 residues long. Germline V gives CDR1 LGHNA, CDR2 YSLEER. The CDR3 coding sequence is TGCGCCAGCAGCCAAGATCGAGGGGGAAGCACAGATACGCAGTATTTT. It encodes CASSQDRGGSTDTQYF.

The CDR3 DNA reads TGTGCCAGCAGCTCCCCCTCGACAGGGTTCTATGGCTACACCTTC. Translating it yields CASSSPSTGFYGYTF. The rearrangement joins TRBV7-9 to TRBJ1-2, with TRBD1 matching 7 bases. This CDR3 contains 15 residues. Losses at the gene ends were 4 bases for V and 4 bases for J; bases not matched to a gene: 9. From germline, CDR1 is SEHNR and CDR2 FQNEAQ (reference sequence).